Detailed here is one T cell receptor (beta chain). Its antigen specificity is not known. Base-call qualities are not available, and no considerably larger clone is one nucleotide away. The data were obtained in a study of shared clonotypes between healthy human individuals (dated by TCRdb to between 2020 and 2021). Study-wide context: A couple of women and a few men aged 18 to 49 years were included in the cohort. For each donor, three plates each were used for CD4 naive and CD4 memory, two plates were used for CD8 naive, and one plate was used for CD8 memory. To estimate repertoire size and how much clonotype sharing occurs between individuals, the study deeply sequenced the blood TCR repertoires of roughly 5 healthy adults. Different laboratories and diverse techniques were used to prepare libraries and sequence TCR repertoires, to increase sequencing depth and limit assay-specific biases. Per donor, leukapheresis produced somewhere between about 0.8 and 9.5 billion PBMCs. What the study reported, not specific to this receptor: Higher generation probabilities were observed for clonotypes shared by all four sorted-subset donors than for non-shared clonotypes. The small number of donors limited the genetic and exposure-history diversity represented. Naive subsets generally had larger estimated clonotype richness than memory subsets did. Rarefaction of sorted-subset datasets indicated incomplete sequencing despite the large sequencing depth. Across a few donors, approximately 5% of naive CD4, 3.5% of naive CD8, around 2.1% of memory CD4, and 0.4% to 0.45% of memory CD8 clonotypes were shared. Based on pairwise subsampling, the degree of clonotype sharing among donors was expected to be affected by sequencing depth. Sampling was restricted to blood, and TCR repertoires in tissue are likely to differ from TCR repertoires in blood.

The CDR3 measures 15 amino acids from cysteine to phenylalanine. The CDR3 DNA has 45 bases and is translated from base 1. CDR1 and CDR2 were assigned from the germline V gene as SGDLS and YYNGEE. V loses 2 bases of germline sequence and J loses 2 bases, and the interval between the two ends is 11 bases. Using the deep immunoSEQ assay, multiplex PCR amplified TCR CDR3 regions from genomic DNA. Extracted genomic DNA from each cell subset was spread evenly across all wells of several immunoSEQ 96-well plates, with each plate serving as a replicate. Each replicate PCR for sorted subsets received roughly 0.2 ug genomic DNA, equal to 28,000 or so T cell genomes. Purified libraries were quantified with a Qubit 3.0 fluorometer, sized on a Bioanalyzer 2100, and re-quantified with the KAPA Library Quantification kit. Every immunoSEQ 96-well plate was sequenced on a dedicated single-read 150-cycle Illumina NextSeq 550 flow cell. Per the authors' processing: The immunoSEQ output contained only junctional sequences without quality scores, so filtering could not match that applied to full-length reads. To assign V/J genes and CDR3, sequences were annotated using PyIR, a Python wrapper for IgBLAST v1.9, with IMGT germline references. Any read was removed if the V/J assignment was weak (E-value above 1e-6), the CDR3 was missing, or the read contained stop codons, out-of-frame junctions, or ambiguous translated residues. V3J clonotypes were defined by identical inferred V gene, J gene, and CDR3 amino acid sequence. The percentage overlap between two repertoires was calculated by dividing the number of shared unique clonotypes by the size of the smaller repertoire. Richness of each repertoire was evaluated using RTK rarefaction, the Chao1 estimator, and Recon v2.1 estimates of unobserved clonotypes. Generation probabilities for all TCRbeta clonotypes obtained by the gDNA method from a handful of donors were computed using OLGA. TCRdb's version of the immuneACCESS table is confined to in-frame rearrangements and falls short of the full clone set. An unresolved V gene accounts for under half of the shortfall where checked; the remainder is of unknown origin. The V and J calls and clone size are taken from that table; D and trimming were inferred from the DNA. This sample holds fewer than 3 million clones; just under 95% were observed only once. The top ten clonotypes cover approximately 0.39% of the sample.

The donors were healthy, HIV-negative adults with no recently reported acute infections or vaccinations. Every donor was a Caucasian adult living in Nashville, Tennessee, USA. Magnetic negative selection was used to enrich CD4+ T cells, after which naive cells were positively selected on CD45RA and the negative fraction became the memory subset. After blood collection by leukapheresis, PBMCs were isolated using Ficoll-Histopaque density gradient centrifugation and then cryopreserved in the vapor phase of liquid nitrogen. Analytical flow cytometry was used to check the purity and quantity of each magnetically sorted T cell population. From each sorted fraction, genomic DNA was isolated and quantified by UV absorbance on a Nanodrop 2000c.

The V and J genes are TRBV9 and TRBJ2-1, and possibly TRBD2, on 7 matching bases. Sequencing used naive CD4+ T cells from PBMCs. What the cell subset or site label conveys for this sample: CD45RA+ positively selected. The clonotype was recovered from a man aged 18 to 35 in good health. Some clones in this sample may be carry-over from other donors' samples. The sequenced DNA is TGTGCCAGCAGCGTTTTGGGGGGGCCCTACAATGAGCAGTTCTTC. Its translation is CASSVLGGPYNEQFF.